Listed below are T cell receptor beta chains from one sample, sequenced in a study of cytomegalovirus exposure and HLA in healthy donors. Sequenced by immunoSEQ multiplex PCR; TCRdb stores in-frame clones only, minus some. Recorded here are 40,000 to 50,000 clones; the top ten clones represent over 1%. Sequencing was carried out using PBMCs. Every receptor here comes from a man aged 25-40 years in good health and CMV-seronegative. The CDR3 runs from the conserved cysteine through the conserved F or W. The order of the fields is J gene, D gene, V gene, CDR3 protein, CDR3 DNA. D genes are given only for firm matches.

>TRBJ2-1|TRBD2|TRBV7-3
CASSLAGASGDNEQFF
TGTGCCAGCAGCTTAGCGGGGGCTAGCGGGGACAATGAGCAGTTCTTC
>TRBJ2-7|.|TRBV14
CASSQAHFRYYEQYF
TGTGCCAGCAGCCAAGCACATTTCCGTTACTACGAGCAGTACTTC
>TRBJ1-5|.|TRBV27
CASRRGGQPQHF
TGTGCCAGCAGGAGGGGGGGTCAGCCCCAGCATTTT
>TRBJ1-4|TRBD1|TRBV19
CASSIAGGREKLFF
TGTGCCAGTAGTATTGCAGGGGGCAGGGAAAAACTGTTTTTT
>TRBJ2-7|TRBD2|TRBV4-1
CASSQDLAGGGEQYF
TGCGCCAGCAGCCAAGATTTAGCGGGAGGGGGCGAGCAGTACTTC
>TRBJ1-1|.|TRBV6-5
CASRKADTYTEAFF
TGTGCCAGCAGAAAGGCGGACACCTACACTGAAGCTTTCTTT
>TRBJ2-1|.|TRBV5-1
CASSLVGSGGYEQFF
TGCGCCAGCAGCTTGGTGGGGTCTGGAGGTTATGAGCAGTTCTTC
>TRBJ2-7|TRBD2|TRBV2
CASSPEASGYEQYF
TGTGCCAGCTCCCCGGAGGCTAGCGGGTACGAGCAGTACTTC
>TRBJ2-5|.|TRBV9
CASSVGGGTAETQYF
TGTGCCAGCAGCGTCGGGGGAGGCACCGCGGAGACCCAGTACTTC
>TRBJ2-2|.|TRBV6-5
CASTWRLPHTGELFF
TGTGCCAGCACCTGGCGGCTCCCACACACCGGGGAGCTGTTTTTT
>TRBJ2-7|TRBD1|TRBV7-2
CASSTAGGYEQYF
TGTGCCAGCAGCACCGCAGGGGGCTACGAGCAGTACTTC
>TRBJ2-7|TRBD1|TRBV7-9
CASSLWAGQGSYEQYF
TGTGCCAGCAGCTTATGGGCCGGACAGGGAAGCTACGAGCAGTACTTC
>TRBJ1-5|TRBD1|TRBV30
CAWSPPGTGTGQPQHF
TGTGCCTGGAGTCCCCCCGGGACAGGGACAGGGCAGCCCCAGCATTTT
>TRBJ2-5|.|TRBV7-8
CASSPRRSQETQYF
TGTGCCAGCAGCCCCAGACGGAGCCAAGAGACCCAGTACTTC
>TRBJ2-1|.|TRBV5-1
CASSLLSSYNEQFF
TGCGCCAGCAGCTTGCTAAGCTCCTACAATGAGCAGTTCTTC
>TRBJ2-7|.|TRBV27
CASSFEVSSSYEQYF
TGTGCCAGCAGTTTCGAGGTATCAAGCTCCTACGAGCAGTACTTC
>TRBJ2-1|.|TRBV29-1
CSVRALFAGLEQFF
TGCAGCGTTCGGGCCCTCTTTGCTGGACTAGAGCAGTTCTTC
>TRBJ1-1|.|TRBV30
CAWSQTANTEAFF
TGTGCCTGGAGTCAGACAGCCAACACTGAAGCTTTCTTT
>TRBJ1-5|.|TRBV30
CAWSEQFNQPQHF
TGTGCCTGGAGTGAACAGTTCAATCAGCCCCAGCATTTT
>TRBJ1-2|.|TRBV18
CASSSTGSSFNYGYTF
TGTGCCAGCTCCTCGACAGGATCATCCTTTAACTATGGCTACACCTTC
>TRBJ1-1|TRBD1|TRBV30
CAWRPQGGTWGTEAFF
TGTGCCTGGAGGCCCCAGGGGGGAACCTGGGGTACTGAAGCTTTCTTT
>TRBJ2-7|TRBD2|TRBV20-1
CSASPGGEQYF
TGCAGTGCCTCCCCGGGAGGCGAGCAGTACTTC
>TRBJ1-1|.|TRBV29-1
CSVYDSRRDTEAFF
TGCAGCGTTTATGATTCTAGGAGGGACACTGAAGCTTTCTTT
>TRBJ2-7|TRBD2|TRBV6-5
CASSLADSYEQYF
TGTGCCAGCAGTCTAGCGGACTCCTACGAGCAGTACTTC
>TRBJ2-2|.|TRBV19
CASSIHQGRANTGELFF
TGTGCCAGTAGTATACACCAGGGGAGGGCAAACACCGGGGAGCTGTTTTTT
>TRBJ1-1|.|TRBV30
CAWSDGVNTEAFF
TGTGCCTGGAGTGATGGAGTGAACACTGAAGCTTTCTTT
>TRBJ2-1|TRBD2|TRBV9
CASSWTSGNNEQFF
TGTGCCAGCAGCTGGACTAGCGGGAACAATGAGCAGTTCTTC
>TRBJ2-7|.|TRBV2
CASEGGSYEQYF
TGTGCCAGCGAAGGCGGTTCCTACGAGCAGTACTTC
>TRBJ1-2|TRBD1|TRBV27
CASSWTGNYGYTF
TGTGCCAGCAGCTGGACAGGGAACTATGGCTACACCTTC
>TRBJ2-3|TRBD2|TRBV5-4
CASSQGLAVPDTQYF
TGTGCCAGCAGCCAGGGACTAGCGGTCCCAGATACGCAGTATTTT
>TRBJ2-2|TRBD2|TRBV4-1
CASSPMGGRNTGELFF
TGCGCCAGCAGTCCAATGGGGGGGAGGAACACCGGGGAGCTGTTTTTT
>TRBJ1-2|.|TRBV5-6
CASSLAGPGGYTF
TGTGCCAGCAGCTTGGCAGGGCCAGGTGGCTACACCTTC
>TRBJ2-5|.|TRBV29-1
CSVLNRGMEETQYF
TGCAGCGTCCTCAATAGGGGTATGGAGGAGACCCAGTACTTC
>TRBJ1-1|.|TRBV6-5
CASSYSNLPTEAFF
TGTGCCAGCAGTTACTCGAATCTACCCACTGAAGCTTTCTTT
>TRBJ1-2|.|TRBV6-5
CASSRNRDNDGYTF
TGTGCCAGCAGCCGGAACCGGGACAACGATGGCTACACCTTC
>TRBJ2-5|TRBD2|TRBV14
CASGGLAEETQYF
TGTGCCAGCGGGGGACTAGCGGAAGAGACCCAGTACTTC
>TRBJ1-1|.|TRBV5-1
CASSLAGSDTEAFF
TGCGCCAGCAGCTTGGCAGGGTCGGACACTGAAGCTTTCTTT
>TRBJ1-2|.|TRBV6-5
CASSYSRFSTGYGYTF
TGTGCCAGCAGTTACTCGAGGTTTTCGACAGGCTATGGCTACACCTTC
>TRBJ1-1|TRBD1|TRBV6-5
CASSRQGWGDTEAFF
TGTGCCAGCAGCCGACAGGGCTGGGGTGACACTGAAGCTTTCTTT
>TRBJ2-1|.|TRBV6-6
CASVLGGPRRHEQFF
TGTGCCAGCGTGTTGGGGGGGCCCCGAAGGCATGAGCAGTTCTTC
>TRBJ2-3|TRBD2|TRBV19
CASSSSGFTDTQYF
TGTGCCAGTAGTTCTAGCGGATTCACAGATACGCAGTATTTT
>TRBJ2-3|.|TRBV2
CASSLTDTQYF
TGTGCCAGCAGTCTCACAGATACGCAGTATTTT
>TRBJ2-3|.|TRBV9
CASSVGTAPSTDTQYF
TGTGCCAGCAGCGTAGGGACTGCCCCTAGCACAGATACGCAGTATTTT
>TRBJ1-1|TRBD1|TRBV5-4
CASSLDRDTEAFF
TGTGCCAGCAGCTTAGACAGGGACACTGAAGCTTTCTTT
>TRBJ2-4|TRBD2|TRBV5-6
CASSLWASGPPKYF
TGTGCCAGCAGCTTGTGGGCTAGCGGCCCTCCAAAGTACTTC
>TRBJ2-1|.|TRBV9
CASSQTSSPYNEQFF
TGTGCCAGCAGTCAGACTAGTAGTCCCTACAATGAGCAGTTCTTC
>TRBJ2-1|TRBD2|TRBV4-2
CASSHSGTFNEQFF
TGTGCCAGCAGCCATAGCGGGACGTTCAATGAGCAGTTCTTC
>TRBJ1-2|TRBD1|TRBV18
CASSQGQGLRGYTF
TGTGCCAGCTCTCAAGGACAGGGCCTGCGAGGCTACACCTTC
>TRBJ2-3|.|TRBV4-3
CASSRRERTDTQYF
TGCGCCAGCAGCCGCCGGGAGCGAACAGATACGCAGTATTTT
>TRBJ2-7|TRBD2|TRBV28
CASSSPGREDSYEQYF
TGTGCCAGCAGTTCCCCCGGGCGGGAGGACTCCTACGAGCAGTACTTC
>TRBJ2-1|.|TRBV18
CASSPPKGVGPYNEQFF
TGTGCCAGCTCACCACCGAAGGGGGTCGGTCCATACAATGAGCAGTTCTTC
>TRBJ2-7|.|TRBV7-6
CASSPADSTYEQYF
TGTGCCAGCAGCCCAGCCGACAGTACCTACGAGCAGTACTTC
>TRBJ2-7|TRBD2|TRBV7-9
CASSLDTSGRAAYEQYF
TGTGCCAGCAGCTTAGACACTAGCGGGAGGGCCGCCTACGAGCAGTACTTC
>TRBJ1-1|.|TRBV18
CASSPTAVQLFVTEAFF
TGTGCCAGCTCACCAACGGCCGTACAGCTCTTCGTCACTGAAGCTTTCTTT
>TRBJ2-7|.|TRBV4-3
CASSHRPGTEEYF
TGCGCCAGCAGCCACCGACCGGGTACTGAGGAGTACTTC
>TRBJ1-2|.|TRBV4-2
CASSQDPATGNYGYTF
TGTGCCAGCAGCCAAGACCCGGCGACCGGGAACTATGGCTACACCTTC
>TRBJ1-3|.|TRBV5-1
CASSLRGSGNTIYF
TGCGCCAGCAGCTTGAGAGGCTCTGGAAACACCATATATTTT
>TRBJ2-7|TRBD1|TRBV5-8
CASSGTGFYEQYF
TGTGCCAGCAGCGGGACAGGGTTCTACGAGCAGTACTTC
>TRBJ2-3|.|TRBV18
CASSLISGPTDTQYF
TGTGCCAGCTCCCTCATTAGCGGACCAACAGATACGCAGTATTTT
>TRBJ2-5|.|TRBV18
CASSRQETQYF
TGTGCCAGCTCGCGCCAAGAGACCCAGTACTTC